This TCR beta chain is drawn from a study of a mutant IDH1 vaccine in newly diagnosed glioma. Time point noted: baseline, week 1 (first vaccination visit). As for treatment: pre-vaccination baseline after standard-of-care therapy. This table comes from immunoSEQ multiplex PCR, and its TCRdb copy is limited to in-frame clones, with some not included. The sample holds about 67,000 clones, approximately 82% seen once. The CDR3 is 15 residues long. The V gene end was trimmed by 0 bases and the J gene end by 4 bases; junction bases not matched to a gene: 6. In germline, CDR1 is SGHRS, CDR2 YFSETQ. General study results and limits: Top-clonotype changes in peripheral T cells seemed unrelated to pseudoprogression.

With respect to this clone: Its antigen is unknown.

Sequenced material: peripheral blood mononuclear cells (PBMCs), taken from a glioma patient treated with radiotherapy, temozolomide or both. The sequence was obtained from a woman between 18 and 29 years old with glioma. Some clones in this sample may be carry-over from other donors' samples. The rearrangement joins TRBV5-1 to TRBJ1-2; 7 bases are shared with TRBD1. CDR3 residues: CASSLGAGGSYGYTF. DNA for the CDR3: TGCGCCAGCAGCTTGGGGGCAGGGGGGAGCTATGGCTACACCTTC.